The 4 T cell receptor beta chains given below trace back to one sample, sequenced in a study of human T cells and chemical hapten exposure. Each CDR3 protein is one row after TCRdb ran MiXCR on the RACE reads. The sample holds some 340,000 distinct CDR3 sequences, under 8% seen once. The time point here: patch test 1, 2 weeks after DPC sensitization. The treatment is: therapeutic diphenylcyclopropenone sensitization with weekly scalp DPC. The sample was whole blood, taken in connection with sensitization to the hapten diphenylcyclopropenone (DPC). These TCRs come from a woman under 30 with alopecia areata. Some clones in this sample may be carry-over from other donors' samples.

This clonotype was seen more than once but under ten times. This chain joins TRBV20-1 and TRBJ2-5; 10 nucleotides line up with TRBD2. CDR1 is DFQATT, CDR2 SNEGSKA, per germline (reference sequence). Unmatched junction bases numbered 7, after V lost 3 bases and J lost 0 bases. The CDR3 contains 16 residues. The CDR3 sequence is CSARRLLAGDQETQYF. CDR3 coding DNA: TGCAGTGCTAGGCGCCTCCTAGCGGGGGACCAAGAGACCCAGTACTTC.

This clonotype was observed at least ten times. This chain uses TRBV5-6 with TRBJ2-3, with D unresolved. The V gene's germline CDR1 is SGHDT and CDR2 YYEEEE. The CDR3 runs 12 residues. Trimming shortened V by 2 bases and J by 7 bases, and 8 bases separated the two germline ends. CDR3 sequence reads: CASSFISNTQYF. Here the CDR3 DNA reads TGTGCCAGCAGCTTTATATCGAATACGCAGTATTTT. The full variable domain, with the rest looked up from reference TRBV5-6 and TRBJ2-3, is DAGVTQSPTHLIKTRGQQVTLRCSPKSGHDTVSWYQQALGQGPQFIFQYYEEEERQRGNFPDRFSGHQFPNYSSELNVNALLLGDSALYLCASSFISNTQYFGPGTRLTVL.

This clonotype was observed at least ten times. The rearrangement links TRBV3-1 to TRBJ2-1; D gene ambiguous. The CDR3 spans 13 residues. V was shortened by 3 bases and J by 8 bases, with 11 bases between the two germline ends. Germline V gene sequence: CDR1 LGHDT, CDR2 YNNKEL (reference sequence). The CDR3 nucleotides read TGTGCCAGCAGCCATGGGGTTAGGGATGAGCAGTTCTTC. Translated, it gives CASSHGVRDEQFF.

This clonotype was recorded at least ten times. The chain couples TRBV6-1 to TRBJ2-3; TRBD2 aligns across 8 bases. V lost 0 bases and J lost 11; bases outside the gene matches: 7. This CDR3 region has 14 residues. Germline V lookup: CDR1 MNHNS, CDR2 SASEGT. In DNA form, the CDR3 reads TGTGCCAGCAGTGAAGCCCTCTTACGGGGGGGGCAGTATTTT. This sequence encodes CASSEALLRGGQYF.